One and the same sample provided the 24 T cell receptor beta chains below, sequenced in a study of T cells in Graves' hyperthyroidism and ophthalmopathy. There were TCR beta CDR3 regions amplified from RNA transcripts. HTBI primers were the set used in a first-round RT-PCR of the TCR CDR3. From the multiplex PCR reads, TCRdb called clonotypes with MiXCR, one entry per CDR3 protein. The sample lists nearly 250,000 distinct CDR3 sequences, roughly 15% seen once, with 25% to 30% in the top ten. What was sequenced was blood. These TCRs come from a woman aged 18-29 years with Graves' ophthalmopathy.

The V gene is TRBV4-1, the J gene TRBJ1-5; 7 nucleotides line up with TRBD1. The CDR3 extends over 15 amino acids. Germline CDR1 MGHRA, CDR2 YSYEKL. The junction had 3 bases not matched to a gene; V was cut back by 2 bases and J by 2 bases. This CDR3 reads CASSQTTGGNQPQHF. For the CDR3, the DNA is TGCGCCAGCAGCCAAACAACAGGGGGCAATCAGCCCCAGCATTTT.

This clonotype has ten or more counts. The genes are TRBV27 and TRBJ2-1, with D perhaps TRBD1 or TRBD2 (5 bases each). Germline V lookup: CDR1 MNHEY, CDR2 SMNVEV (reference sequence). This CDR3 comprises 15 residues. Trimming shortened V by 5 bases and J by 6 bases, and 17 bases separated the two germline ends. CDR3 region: CASSPDLSGSNEQFF. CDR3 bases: TGTGCCAGCAGTCCCGACTTATCAGGGAGCAATGAGCAGTTCTTC.

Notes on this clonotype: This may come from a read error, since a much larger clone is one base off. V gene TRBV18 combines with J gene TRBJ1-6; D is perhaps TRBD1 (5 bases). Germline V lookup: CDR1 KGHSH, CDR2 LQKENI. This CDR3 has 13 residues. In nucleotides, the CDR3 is TGTGCCAGCTCACTTGACAGATATTCACCCCCCCACTTT. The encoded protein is CASSLDRYSPPHF.

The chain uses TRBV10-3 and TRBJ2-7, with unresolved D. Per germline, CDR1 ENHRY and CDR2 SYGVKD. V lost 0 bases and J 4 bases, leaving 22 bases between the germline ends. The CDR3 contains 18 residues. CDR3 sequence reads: CAISESIRTQRFGYEQYF. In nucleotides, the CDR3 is TGTGCCATCAGTGAGTCAATTCGAACACAAAGGTTTGGGTACGAGCAGTACTTC.

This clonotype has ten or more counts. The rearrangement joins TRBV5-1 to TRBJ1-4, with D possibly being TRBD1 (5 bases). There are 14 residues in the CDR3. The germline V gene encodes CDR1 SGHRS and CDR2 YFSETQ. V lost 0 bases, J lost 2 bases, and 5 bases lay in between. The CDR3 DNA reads TGCGCCAGCAGCTTGGCAGGGACTAATGAAAAACTGTTTTTT. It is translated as CASSLAGTNEKLFF.

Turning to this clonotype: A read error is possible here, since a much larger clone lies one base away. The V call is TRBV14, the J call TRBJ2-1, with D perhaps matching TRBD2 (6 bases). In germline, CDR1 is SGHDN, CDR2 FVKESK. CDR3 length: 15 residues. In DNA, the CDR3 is TGTGTCAGCAGCCCACCGGCGGGACCCCTCGATGAGCAGTTCTTC. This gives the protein CVSSPPAGPLDEQFF. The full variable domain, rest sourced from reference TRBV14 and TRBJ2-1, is EAGVTQFPSHSVIEKGQTVTLRCDPISGHDNLYWYRRVMGKEIKFLLHFVKESKQDESGMPNNRFLAERTGGTYSTLKVQPAELEDSGVYFCVSSPPAGPLDEQFFGPGTRLTVL.

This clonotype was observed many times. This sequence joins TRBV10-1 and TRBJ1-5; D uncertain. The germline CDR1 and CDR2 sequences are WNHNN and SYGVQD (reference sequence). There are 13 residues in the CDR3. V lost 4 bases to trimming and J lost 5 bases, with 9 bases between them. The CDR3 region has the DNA TGCGCCAGCAGTGGTACGGCCGATCAGCCCCAGCATTTT. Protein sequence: CASSGTADQPQHF.

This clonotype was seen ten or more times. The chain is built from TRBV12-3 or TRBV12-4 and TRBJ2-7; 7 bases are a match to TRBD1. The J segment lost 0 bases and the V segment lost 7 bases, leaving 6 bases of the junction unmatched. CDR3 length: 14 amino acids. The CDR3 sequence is CASTRQGVSYEQYF. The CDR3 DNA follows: TGTGCCAGCACTCGTCAGGGGGTCTCCTACGAGCAGTACTTC.

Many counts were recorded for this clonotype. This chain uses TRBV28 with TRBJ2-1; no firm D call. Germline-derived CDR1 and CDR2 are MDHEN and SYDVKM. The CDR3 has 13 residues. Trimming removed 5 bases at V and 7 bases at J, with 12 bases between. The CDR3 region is CASSPLPQNEQFF. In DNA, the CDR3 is TGTGCCAGCAGTCCCCTCCCACAAAATGAGCAGTTCTTC. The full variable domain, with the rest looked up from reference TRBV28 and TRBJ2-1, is DVKVTQSSRYLVKRTGEKVFLECVQDMDHENMFWYRQDPGLGLRLIYFSYDVKMKEKGDIPEGYSVSREKKERFSLILESASTNQTSMYLCASSPLPQNEQFFGPGTRLTVL.

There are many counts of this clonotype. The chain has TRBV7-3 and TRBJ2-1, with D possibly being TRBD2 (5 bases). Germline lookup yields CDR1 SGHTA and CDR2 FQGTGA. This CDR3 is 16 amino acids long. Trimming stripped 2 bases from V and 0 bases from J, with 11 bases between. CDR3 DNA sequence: TGTGCCAGCAGCTTACTAGCCATGAGCTCCTACAATGAGCAGTTCTTC. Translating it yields CASSLLAMSSYNEQFF.

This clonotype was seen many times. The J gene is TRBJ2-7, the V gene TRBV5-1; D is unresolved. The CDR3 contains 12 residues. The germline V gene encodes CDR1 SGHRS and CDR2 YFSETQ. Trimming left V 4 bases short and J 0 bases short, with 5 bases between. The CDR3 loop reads CASSQTSYEQYF. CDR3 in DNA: TGCGCCAGCAGCCAAACCTCCTACGAGCAGTACTTC.

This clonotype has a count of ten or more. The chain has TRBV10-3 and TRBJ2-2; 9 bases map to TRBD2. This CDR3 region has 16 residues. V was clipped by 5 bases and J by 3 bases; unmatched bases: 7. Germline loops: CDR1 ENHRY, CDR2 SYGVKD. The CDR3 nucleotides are TGTGCCATCAGTCCCAGGGTAGCGGGAGACACCGGGGAGCTGTTTTTT. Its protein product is CAISPRVAGDTGELFF.

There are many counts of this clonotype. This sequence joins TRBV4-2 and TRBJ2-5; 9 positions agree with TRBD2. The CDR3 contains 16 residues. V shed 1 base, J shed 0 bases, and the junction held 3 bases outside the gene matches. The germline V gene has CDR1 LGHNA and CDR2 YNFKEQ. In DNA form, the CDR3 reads TGTGCCAGCAGCCAAGCGTCTAGCGGGAACCAAGAGACCCAGTACTTC. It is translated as CASSQASSGNQETQYF.

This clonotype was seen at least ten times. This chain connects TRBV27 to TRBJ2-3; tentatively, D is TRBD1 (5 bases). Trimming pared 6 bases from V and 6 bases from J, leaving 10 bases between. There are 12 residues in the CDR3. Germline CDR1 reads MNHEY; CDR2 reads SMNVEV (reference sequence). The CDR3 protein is CASRGQVDTQYF. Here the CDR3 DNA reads TGTGCCAGCAGGGGGCAGGTGGATACGCAGTATTTT.

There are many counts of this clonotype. This chain's CDR3 is CASSHRDRLNYGYTF. The CDR3 DNA reads as TGCGCCAGCAGCCACCGGGACAGGCTTAACTATGGCTACACCTTC. This chain uses TRBV5-1 with TRBJ1-2, with 8 bases lining up with TRBD1. J gave up 1 base and V 4 bases, and 6 bases lay outside the gene matches. The CDR3 is 15 amino acids. The V gene's germline CDR1 is SGHRS and CDR2 YFSETQ.

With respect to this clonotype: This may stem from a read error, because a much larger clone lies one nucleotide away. In DNA form, the CDR3 reads TGTGCCAGCAGTTTGGGACATTTGGACACTGAAGCTTTCTTT. Its protein product is CASSLGHLDTEAFF. The J gene is TRBJ1-1, the V gene TRBV12-3 or TRBV12-4; tentatively, D is TRBD1 (6 bases). V gave up 3 bases and J gave up 3 bases, with 11 bases separating them. This CDR3 comprises 14 residues.

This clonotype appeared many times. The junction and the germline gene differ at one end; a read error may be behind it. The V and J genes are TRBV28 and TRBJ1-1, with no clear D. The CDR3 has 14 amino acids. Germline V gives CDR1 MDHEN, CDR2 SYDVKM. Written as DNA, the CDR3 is TGTGCCGGCAGTTTCTTAGAGGGGAACACTGAAGCTTTCTTT. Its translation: CAGSFLEGNTEAFF.

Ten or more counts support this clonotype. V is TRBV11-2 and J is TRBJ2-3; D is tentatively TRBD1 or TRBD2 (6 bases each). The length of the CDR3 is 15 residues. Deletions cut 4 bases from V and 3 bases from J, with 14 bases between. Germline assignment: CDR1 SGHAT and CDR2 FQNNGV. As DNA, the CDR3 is TGTGCCAGCAGCTCAAGGGGGGTATGGACAGATACGCAGTATTTT. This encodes CASSSRGVWTDTQYF.

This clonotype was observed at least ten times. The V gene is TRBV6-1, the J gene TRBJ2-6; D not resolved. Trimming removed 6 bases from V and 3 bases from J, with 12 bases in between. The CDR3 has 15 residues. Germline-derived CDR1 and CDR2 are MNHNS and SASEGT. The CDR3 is CASRRLGSGANVLTF. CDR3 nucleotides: TGTGCCAGCAGGAGGTTGGGTAGTGGGGCCAACGTCCTGACTTTC.

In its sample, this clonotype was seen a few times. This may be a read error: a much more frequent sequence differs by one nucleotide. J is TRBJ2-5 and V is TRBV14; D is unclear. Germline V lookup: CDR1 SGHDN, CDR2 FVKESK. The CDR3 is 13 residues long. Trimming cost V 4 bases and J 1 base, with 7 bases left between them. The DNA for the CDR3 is TGTGCCAGCAGCCCCCGGCCCCAAGAGACCCAGTACTTC. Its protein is CASSPRPQETQYF.

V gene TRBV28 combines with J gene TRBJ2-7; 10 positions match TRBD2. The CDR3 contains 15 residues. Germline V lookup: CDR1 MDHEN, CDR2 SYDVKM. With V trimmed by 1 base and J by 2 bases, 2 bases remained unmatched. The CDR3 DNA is TGTGCCAGCAGTTTATATACTAGCGGGGCCTACGAGCAGTACTTC. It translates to CASSLYTSGAYEQYF.

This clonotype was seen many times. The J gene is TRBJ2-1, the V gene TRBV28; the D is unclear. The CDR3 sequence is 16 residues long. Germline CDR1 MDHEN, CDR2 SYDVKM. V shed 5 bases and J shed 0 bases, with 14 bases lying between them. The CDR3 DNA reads TGTGCCAGCAGTCCCAACTTGGGTAGCTCCTACAATGAGCAGTTCTTC. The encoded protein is CASSPNLGSSYNEQFF.

CDR3 in amino acids: CASGPGGIQETQYF. CDR3 bases: TGTGCTAGTGGCCCGGGGGGGATACAAGAGACCCAGTACTTC. V and J are TRBV12-5 and TRBJ2-5, with 8 bases fitting TRBD2. The germline V gene has CDR1 LGHNT and CDR2 FRNRAP. CDR3 size: 14 residues. V gave up 6 bases and J gave up 2 bases; unmatched junction bases: 5.

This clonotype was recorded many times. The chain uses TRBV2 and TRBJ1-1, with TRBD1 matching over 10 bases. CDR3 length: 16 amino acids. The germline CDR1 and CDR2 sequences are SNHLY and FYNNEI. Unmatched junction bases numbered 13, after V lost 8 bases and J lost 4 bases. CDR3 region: CASGWDRGGSGTEAFF. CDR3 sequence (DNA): TGTGCCAGCGGGTGGGACAGGGGAGGGTCGGGCACTGAAGCTTTCTTT.